The T cell receptor beta chain under discussion was sequenced for a study of T cell changes during pregnancy in multiple sclerosis. Method: immunoSEQ multiplex PCR; TCRdb's copy keeps in-frame clones and lacks some. The data hold 50,000 to 55,000 clones, with about nine tenths observed a single time. The J segment lost 6 bases and the V segment lost 6 bases, leaving 7 bases of the junction unmatched. The CDR3 runs to 14 residues. CDR1 and CDR2 (germline): SGHRS, YFSETQ. The rearrangement links TRBV5-1 to TRBJ1-2, with 11 positions matching TRBD1. The receptor's source is a female donor with multiple sclerosis, enrolled in a pregnancy study. Source: CD4+ T cells from peripheral blood mononuclear cells, taken in the third trimester of pregnancy. CDR3 nucleotides: TGCGCCAGCAATAAGGACAGGGGGCTGGATGGCTACACCTTC. Translated: CASNKDRGLDGYTF. Full variable domain (remainder filled in from reference TRBV5-1 and TRBJ1-2): KAGVTQTPRYLIKTRGQQVTLSCSPISGHRSVSWYQQTPGQGLQFLFEYFSETQRNKGNFPGRFSGRQFSNSRSEMNVSTLELGDSALYLCASNKDRGLDGYTFGSGTRLTVV.